The 23 T cell receptor beta chains below come from one sample, sequenced in a study of OX40 agonist ivuxolimab in advanced cancers. Assay used: immunoSEQ multiplex PCR; TCRdb lists only in-frame clones, some missing. The sample lists around 58,000 clones, approximately 83% occurring once. This material consisted of CD4+ or CD8+ T cells sorted from blood, taken in a trial of the OX40 agonist ivuxolimab. These receptors were taken from an adult with an advanced solid tumor such as melanoma, head and neck, liver or kidney cancer.

V usage is TRBV27 and J usage is TRBJ1-5; D is perhaps TRBD1 (6 bases). Trimming took off 5 bases at V and 1 base at J, with 15 bases between the two ends. This CDR3 comprises 16 residues. Germline CDR1 is MNHEY and CDR2 is SMNVEV (reference sequence). The CDR3 reads CASSPRQDRSNQPQHF. CDR3 nucleotide sequence: TGTGCCAGCAGTCCCCGACAGGATAGGAGCAATCAGCCCCAGCATTTT.

This rearrangement joins TRBV11-2 to TRBJ2-1; possibly TRBD1 or TRBD2 for D (7 bases each). CDR3 length: 16 amino acids. Trimming shortened V by 5 bases and J by 6 bases, and 20 bases separated the two germline ends. Germline assignment: CDR1 SGHAT and CDR2 FQNNGV. The CDR3 is CASSPGTRGGVNEQFF. CDR3 DNA: TGTGCCAGCAGCCCGGGTACCAGGGGGGGGGTCAATGAGCAGTTCTTC.

A note on this clone: This is likely a read error, given that the CDR3 carries no conserved phenylalanine or tryptophan at its end. Because the CDR3's place on the DNA is in doubt, the DNA is left out and the CDR3 is given as listed by TCRdb. The chain uses TRBV9 and TRBJ1-6; the table's D call, TRBD1, has no DNA check behind it. The CDR3 is 13 residues long, counting both termini. CDR1 is SGDLS and CDR2 is YYNGEE in the germline V gene. CDR3 protein: CASSVPPKGVSWV.

The chain carries TRBV28 and TRBJ2-7; a weak D match, TRBD1 (6 bases). The CDR3 has 15 residues. V was shortened by 7 bases and J by 2 bases, with 18 bases between the two germline ends. CDR1 and CDR2 (germline): MDHEN, SYDVKM. For the CDR3, the DNA is TGTGCCAGCACCCTAACCCCCGGGACACCCTACGAGCAGTACTTC. This translates into CASTLTPGTPYEQYF. The whole variable domain, filled in from reference TRBV28 and TRBJ2-7, reads DVKVTQSSRYLVKRTGEKVFLECVQDMDHENMFWYRQDPGLGLRLIYFSYDVKMKEKGDIPEGYSVSREKKERFSLILESASTNQTSMYLCASTLTPGTPYEQYFGPGTRLTVT.

The chain has TRBV2 and TRBJ2-1; tentatively, D is TRBD2 (7 bases). V was trimmed by 3 bases and J by 10 bases, leaving 10 bases between them. Germline lookup yields CDR1 SNHLY and CDR2 FYNNEI. The CDR3 has 12 amino acids. The CDR3 DNA reads TGTGCCAGCAGTGATAGGGGGGGGGAGCAGTTCTTC. Translating gives CASSDRGGEQFF.

The sample holds a few counts of this clone. The chain couples TRBV27 to TRBJ2-1; D may be TRBD1 or TRBD2 (5 bases each). CDR3 length: 13 residues. Between the trimmed V and J ends, which lost 5 bases and 6 bases, there was a span of 11 bases. The germline CDR1 and CDR2 sequences are MNHEY and SMNVEV (reference sequence). In DNA form, the CDR3 reads TGTGCCAGCAGTCCGGGGCCAGTCAATGAGCAGTTCTTC. Encoded protein: CASSPGPVNEQFF.

Only a few counts were recorded for this clone. The chain links TRBV13 to TRBJ2-1, with 9 bases aligning to TRBD1. The CDR3 has 17 amino acids. Germline CDR1 and CDR2: PRHDT and FYEKMQ (reference sequence). With V trimmed by 4 bases and J by 4 bases, 11 bases remained unmatched. Here the CDR3 reads CASSSRLGTGPYNEQFF. CDR3 nucleotides: TGTGCCAGCAGCTCCCGCCTTGGGACAGGGCCATACAATGAGCAGTTCTTC.

This clone showed up just once. CDR3 protein: CASSLTLDGRGPDTQYF. The CDR3 DNA is TGTGCCAGCAGCTTAACGCTGGATGGCCGCGGCCCAGATACGCAGTATTTT. The V gene is TRBV7-3, the J gene TRBJ2-3, with D unclear. The CDR3 is 17 residues long. Germline assignment: CDR1 SGHTA and CDR2 FQGTGA. V was pared by 0 bases and J by 4 bases, with 17 bases between.

DNA for the CDR3: TGTGCCAGCCCGGGGGCTGCGGCTGAAGCTTTCTTT. Its protein is CASPGAAAEAFF. The rearrangement uses TRBV2 and TRBJ1-1; possible D gene TRBD1, 6 bases. Germline CDR1 SNHLY, CDR2 FYNNEI. V was cut by 8 bases and J by 6 bases, with 13 bases left in between. This CDR3 is 12 amino acids long.

The chain combines TRBV4-2 with TRBJ2-3; D is undetermined. Germline CDR1 and CDR2: LGHNA and YNFKEQ. V lost 5 bases, J lost 11 bases, and 14 bases lay in between. The CDR3 covers 12 residues. CDR3 protein: CASSTRPSGQYF. CDR3 DNA: TGTGCCAGCAGCACCCGTCCGTCTGGGCAGTATTTT.

This chain uses TRBV7-9 with TRBJ1-4; 8 positions agree with TRBD1. V shed 5 bases, J shed 4 bases, and the junction held 9 bases outside the gene matches. This CDR3 has 16 residues. Germline CDR1 and CDR2: SEHNR and FQNEAQ (reference sequence). The CDR3 region is CASSRVQGEGNEKLFF. The CDR3 nucleotides are TGTGCCAGCAGCCGCGTACAGGGGGAGGGTAATGAAAAACTGTTTTTT.

The rearrangement uses TRBV6-5 and TRBJ1-5; D is perhaps TRBD1 (5 bases). Trimming stripped 5 bases from V and 7 bases from J, with 15 bases between. The CDR3 spans 14 residues. In germline, CDR1 is MNHEY, CDR2 SVGAGI. This CDR3 is CASSPDGGDQPQHF. The CDR3 DNA reads TGTGCCAGCAGTCCCGATGGGGGGGACCAGCCCCAGCATTTT.

The chain links TRBV5-6 to TRBJ2-3; 7 nucleotides match TRBD1. The CDR3 has 16 residues. The ends lost 2 bases at V and 0 bases at J; junction bases unmatched: 6. The germline gives CDR1 SGHDT, CDR2 YYEEEE. In DNA form, the CDR3 reads TGTGCCAGCAGCTTTGGTGTCAGGGGGAGCACAGATACGCAGTATTTT. It translates to CASSFGVRGSTDTQYF.

The gene calls are TRBV7-9 and TRBJ1-1; tentative D call: TRBD1 (6 bases). V was clipped by 10 bases and J by 0 bases, with 15 bases between them. The germline gives CDR1 SEHNR, CDR2 FQNEAQ (reference sequence). CDR3 size: 14 residues. Here the CDR3 DNA reads TGTGCCATCCCGATCGGGACATTGAACACTGAAGCTTTCTTT. Its translation is CAIPIGTLNTEAFF.

The chain uses TRBV7-3 and TRBJ2-1, with 7 bases aligning to TRBD2. The CDR3 has 14 amino acids. Trimming removed 3 bases from V and 4 bases from J; junction bases left unmatched: 3. Germline-derived CDR1 and CDR2 are SGHTA and FQGTGA. The CDR3 DNA reads as TGTGCCAGCAGCTTTGGGGGGGTGTACAATGAGCAGTTCTTC. Translating it yields CASSFGGVYNEQFF.

V gene TRBV13 combines with J gene TRBJ2-2; the D is unclear. CDR3 length: 13 amino acids. The V gene's germline CDR1 is PRHDT and CDR2 FYEKMQ (reference sequence). Trimming took 2 bases from V and 1 from J, leaving 2 bases between them. The CDR3 is CASSLRNTGELFF. CDR3 DNA: TGTGCCAGCAGCTTAAGGAACACCGGGGAGCTGTTTTTT.

V and J are TRBV5-6 and TRBJ2-1; D is possibly TRBD2 (6 bases). CDR1 and CDR2 (germline): SGHDT, YYEEEE. V was cut by 1 base and J by 4 bases, with 21 bases left in between. The CDR3 length is 18 residues. CDR3 sequence reads: CASSLRTGDSFPYNEQFF. CDR3 bases: TGTGCCAGCAGCTTGAGAACGGGGGACTCATTTCCTTACAATGAGCAGTTCTTC.

V and J are TRBV5-1 and TRBJ1-2; D remains unclear. This CDR3 has 15 residues. Between the trimmed V and J ends, which lost 5 bases and 2 bases, there was a span of 16 bases. Germline V lookup: CDR1 SGHRS, CDR2 YFSETQ. The CDR3 here is CASREVRVGNYGYTF. In DNA, the CDR3 is TGCGCCAGCAGGGAAGTACGGGTAGGGAACTATGGCTACACCTTC.

This clone was observed a handful of times. V and J are TRBV28 and TRBJ1-5; D possibly corresponds to TRBD1 (5 bases). Germline CDR1 is MDHEN and CDR2 is SYDVKM. V was clipped by 3 bases and J by 5 bases, with 11 bases between them. The CDR3 length is 14 residues. CDR3 coding DNA: TGTGCCAGCAGTTTGACAGTTTTTGATCAGCCCCAGCATTTT. Protein: CASSLTVFDQPQHF.

The gene calls are TRBV28 and TRBJ1-1, with a tentative D call TRBD1 (5 bases). The CDR3 extends over 14 amino acids. Germline V gives CDR1 MDHEN, CDR2 SYDVKM. Here the CDR3 DNA reads TGTGCAACCGGGGGGGTGGAGATGAACACTGAAGCTTTCTTT. This gives the protein CATGGVEMNTEAFF.

The V call is TRBV7-2, the J call TRBJ2-7, with 10 bases identical to TRBD1. The CDR3 has 14 amino acids. Germline CDR1 is SGHTA and CDR2 is FQGNSA. J lost 5 bases, V lost 4 bases, and 5 bases had no gene match. The DNA of the CDR3 is TGTGCCAGCAGCTGGGGGACAGGGGCCCACGAGCAGTACTTC. This encodes CASSWGTGAHEQYF.

The chain has TRBV18 and TRBJ1-5; no clear D gene. CDR1 and CDR2 from the germline V gene are KGHSH and LQKENI. Trimming removed 4 bases at V and 2 bases at J, with 9 bases between. The CDR3 contains 14 residues. The chain's CDR3 is CASSQDQGNQPQHF. In DNA, the CDR3 is TGTGCCAGCTCACAGGACCAAGGCAATCAGCCCCAGCATTTT. Drawing the rest from reference TRBV18 and TRBJ1-5, the complete variable domain is NAGVMQNPRHLVRRRGQEARLRCSPMKGHSHVYWYRQLPEEGLKFMVYLQKENIIDESGMPKERFSAEFPKEGPSILRIQQVVRGDSAAYFCASSQDQGNQPQHFGDGTRLSIL.

The chain joins TRBV4-1 to TRBJ2-1; a possible D gene is TRBD1 (6 bases). Per germline, CDR1 MGHRA and CDR2 YSYEKL. Trimming shortened V by 3 bases and J by 6 bases, and 12 bases separated the two germline ends. The CDR3 spans 14 residues. Written as DNA, the CDR3 is TGCGCCAGCAGCCACCGGGACACCACCAATGAGCAGTTCTTC. Its protein product is CASSHRDTTNEQFF.